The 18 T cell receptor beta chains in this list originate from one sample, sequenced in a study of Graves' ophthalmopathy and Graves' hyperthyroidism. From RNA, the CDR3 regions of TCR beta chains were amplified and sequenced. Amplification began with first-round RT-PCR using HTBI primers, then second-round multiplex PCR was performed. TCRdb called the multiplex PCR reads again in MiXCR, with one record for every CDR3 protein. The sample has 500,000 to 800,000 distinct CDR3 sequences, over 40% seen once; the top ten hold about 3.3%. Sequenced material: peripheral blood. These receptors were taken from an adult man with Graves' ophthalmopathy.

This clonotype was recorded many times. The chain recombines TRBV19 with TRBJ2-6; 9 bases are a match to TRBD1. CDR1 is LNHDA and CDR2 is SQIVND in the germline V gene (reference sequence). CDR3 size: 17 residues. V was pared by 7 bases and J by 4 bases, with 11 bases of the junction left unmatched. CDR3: CASTGGQGGAGANVLTF. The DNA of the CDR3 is TGTGCCAGTACGGGGGGACAGGGAGGTGCAGGGGCCAACGTCCTGACTTTC.

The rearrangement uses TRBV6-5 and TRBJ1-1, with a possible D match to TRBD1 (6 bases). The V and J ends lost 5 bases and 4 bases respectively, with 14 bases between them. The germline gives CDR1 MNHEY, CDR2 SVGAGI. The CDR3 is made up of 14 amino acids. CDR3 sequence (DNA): TGTGCCAGCAGTGCCCCGGGGGCAATCACTGAAGCTTTCTTT. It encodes CASSAPGAITEAFF.

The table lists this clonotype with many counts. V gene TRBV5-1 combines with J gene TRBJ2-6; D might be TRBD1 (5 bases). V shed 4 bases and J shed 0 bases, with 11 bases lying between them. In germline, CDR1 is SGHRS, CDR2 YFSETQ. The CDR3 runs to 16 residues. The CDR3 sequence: CASSAGIISGANVLTF. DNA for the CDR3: TGCGCCAGCAGCGCAGGGATCATCTCTGGGGCCAACGTCCTGACTTTC.

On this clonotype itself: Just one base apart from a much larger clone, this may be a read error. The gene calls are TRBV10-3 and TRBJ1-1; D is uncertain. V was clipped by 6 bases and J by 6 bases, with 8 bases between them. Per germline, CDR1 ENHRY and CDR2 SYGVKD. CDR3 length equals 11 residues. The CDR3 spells CAIRGVSEAFF. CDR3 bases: TGTGCCATCAGGGGAGTGTCTGAAGCTTTCTTT.

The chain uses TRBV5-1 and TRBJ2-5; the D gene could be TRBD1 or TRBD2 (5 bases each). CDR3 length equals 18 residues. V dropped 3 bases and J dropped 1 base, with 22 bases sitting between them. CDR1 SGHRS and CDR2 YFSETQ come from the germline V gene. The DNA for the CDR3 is TGCGCCAGCAGCTCCCGTCTAGGGTGGGGGACCTTCCAAGAGACCCAGTACTTC. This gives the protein CASSSRLGWGTFQETQYF. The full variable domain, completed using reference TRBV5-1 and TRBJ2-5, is KAGVTQTPRYLIKTRGQQVTLSCSPISGHRSVSWYQQTPGQGLQFLFEYFSETQRNKGNFPGRFSGRQFSNSRSEMNVSTLELGDSALYLCASSSRLGWGTFQETQYFGPGTRLLVL.

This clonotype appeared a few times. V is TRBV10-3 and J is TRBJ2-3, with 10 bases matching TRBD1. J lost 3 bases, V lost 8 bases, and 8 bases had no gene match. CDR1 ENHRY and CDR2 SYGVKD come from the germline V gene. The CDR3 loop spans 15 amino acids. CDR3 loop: CAIDDRGQGTDTQYF. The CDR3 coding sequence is TGTGCCATCGACGACAGGGGGCAAGGTACAGATACGCAGTATTTT.

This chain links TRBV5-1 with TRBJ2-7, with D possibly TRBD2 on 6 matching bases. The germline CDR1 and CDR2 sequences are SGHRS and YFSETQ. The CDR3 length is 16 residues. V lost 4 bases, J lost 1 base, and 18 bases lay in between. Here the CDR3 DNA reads TGCGCCAGCAGCGCCCGGGGTGGAGGGCTTTCCTACGAGCAGTACTTC. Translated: CASSARGGGLSYEQYF.

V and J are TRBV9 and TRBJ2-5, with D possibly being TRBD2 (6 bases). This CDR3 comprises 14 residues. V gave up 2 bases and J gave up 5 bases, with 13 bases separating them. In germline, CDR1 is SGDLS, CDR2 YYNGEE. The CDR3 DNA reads TGTGCCAGCAGCGTCACGGGGGTCCGGGAGACCCAGTACTTC. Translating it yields CASSVTGVRETQYF.

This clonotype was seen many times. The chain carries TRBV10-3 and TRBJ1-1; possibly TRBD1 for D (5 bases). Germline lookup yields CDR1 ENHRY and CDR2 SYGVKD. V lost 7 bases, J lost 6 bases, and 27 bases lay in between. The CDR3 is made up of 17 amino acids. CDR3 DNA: TGTGCCATCACCGAGGGGTCGACTCTTTATCGGAAGTCTGAAGCTTTCTTT. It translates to CAITEGSTLYRKSEAFF.

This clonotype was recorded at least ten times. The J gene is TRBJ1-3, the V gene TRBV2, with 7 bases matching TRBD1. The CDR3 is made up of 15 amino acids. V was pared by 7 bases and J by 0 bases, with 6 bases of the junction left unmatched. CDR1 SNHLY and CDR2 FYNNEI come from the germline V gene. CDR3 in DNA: TGTGCCAGCACCCGGGACAGCAACTCTGGAAACACCATATATTTT. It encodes CASTRDSNSGNTIYF.

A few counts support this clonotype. The CDR3 DNA sequence: TGTGCCAGCAGCCCCACGGCGGGAGAGACCCAGCATTTT. Translating it yields CASSPTAGETQHF. The V gene is TRBV7-9, the J gene TRBJ1-5; the D is unclear. The V gene's germline CDR1 is SEHNR and CDR2 FQNEAQ (reference sequence). The V gene lost 5 bases and the J gene lost 11 bases, with 16 bases spanning the gap. This CDR3 has 13 residues.

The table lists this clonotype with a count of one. CDR3 residues: CASSQEWGGAGETQYF. CDR3 DNA: TGCGCCAGCAGCCAAGAATGGGGGGGTGCGGGAGAGACCCAGTACTTC. The chain has TRBV4-1 and TRBJ2-5; 7 nucleotides line up with TRBD2. Trimming at V came to 0 bases and at J to 4 bases, leaving 8 bases not matched to a gene. The CDR3 length is 16 residues. In germline, CDR1 is MGHRA, CDR2 YSYEKL.

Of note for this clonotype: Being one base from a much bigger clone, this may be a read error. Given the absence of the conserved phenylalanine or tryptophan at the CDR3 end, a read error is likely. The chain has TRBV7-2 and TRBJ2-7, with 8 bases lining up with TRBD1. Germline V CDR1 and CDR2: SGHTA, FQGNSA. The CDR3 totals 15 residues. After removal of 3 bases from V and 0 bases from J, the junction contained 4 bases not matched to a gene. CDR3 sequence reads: CASSFWDRSSYEQYI. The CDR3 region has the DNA TGTGCCAGCAGCTTCTGGGACAGGAGCTCCTACGAGCAGTACATC.

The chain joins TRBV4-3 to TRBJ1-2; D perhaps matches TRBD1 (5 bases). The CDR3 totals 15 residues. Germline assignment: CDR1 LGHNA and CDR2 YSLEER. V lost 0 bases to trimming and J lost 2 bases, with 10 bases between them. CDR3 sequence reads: CASSQDRDGNYGYTF. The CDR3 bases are TGCGCCAGCAGCCAAGATCGGGACGGGAACTATGGCTACACCTTC.

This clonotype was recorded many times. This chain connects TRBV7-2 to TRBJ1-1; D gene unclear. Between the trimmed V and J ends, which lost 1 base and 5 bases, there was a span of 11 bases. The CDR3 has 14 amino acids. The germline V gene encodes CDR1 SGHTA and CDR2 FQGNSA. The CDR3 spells CASSLGRPLTEAFF. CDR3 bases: TGTGCCAGCAGCTTAGGGAGGCCTCTAACTGAAGCTTTCTTT. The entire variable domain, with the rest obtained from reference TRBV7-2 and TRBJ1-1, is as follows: GAGVSQSPSNKVTEKGKDVELRCDPISGHTALYWYRQSLGQGLEFLIYFQGNSAPDKSGLPSDRFSAERTGGSVSTLTIQRTQQEDSAVYLCASSLGRPLTEAFFGQGTRLTVV.

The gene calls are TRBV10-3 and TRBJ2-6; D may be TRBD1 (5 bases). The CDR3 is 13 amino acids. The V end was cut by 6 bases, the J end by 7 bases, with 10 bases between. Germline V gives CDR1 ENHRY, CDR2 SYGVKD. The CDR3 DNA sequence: TGTGCCATCAGGGGCAGGGTTGCCAACGTCCTGACTTTC. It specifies CAIRGRVANVLTF.

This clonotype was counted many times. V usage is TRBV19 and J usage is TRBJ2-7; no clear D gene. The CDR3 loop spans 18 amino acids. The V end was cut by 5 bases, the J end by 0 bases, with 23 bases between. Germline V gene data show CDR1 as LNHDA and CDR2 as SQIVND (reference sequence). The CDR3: CASSPEFGITHSSYEQYF. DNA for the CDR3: TGTGCCAGTAGTCCTGAATTTGGGATAACTCACTCCTCCTACGAGCAGTACTTC.

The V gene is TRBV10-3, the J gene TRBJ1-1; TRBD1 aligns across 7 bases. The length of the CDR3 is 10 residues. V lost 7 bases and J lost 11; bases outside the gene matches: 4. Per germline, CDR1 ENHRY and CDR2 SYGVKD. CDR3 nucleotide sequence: TGTGCCATCACGCAGGGGGAGGCTTTCTTT. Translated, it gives CAITQGEAFF.